This T cell receptor (beta chain) was sequenced for a study of blood T cell repertoires in COVID-19. Whole-study context: There were acute and convalescent COVID-19 samples, and they came from the United States, Italy and Spain. PBMCs, B-cell-depleted T cells, or T cells were the source of the cDNA or gDNA that made up the material.

How the authors handled the data: Amplification from reference gene primers served as the basis for estimated nucleated cell counts. Data came from immunoSEQ multiplex PCR; TCRdb stores just in-frame clones and leaves some out. V and J calls and clone size are those listed in that table; D and trimming were worked out from the DNA. The table lists around 170,000 clones, approximately 90% of them singletons. With V trimmed by 4 bases and J by 2 bases, 8 bases remained unmatched. This CDR3 spans 15 amino acids. Germline V gives CDR1 SGHRS, CDR2 YFSETQ. V is TRBV5-1 and J is TRBJ1-1; 7 nucleotides agree with TRBD1. The sample comprised peripheral blood. The receptor was isolated from a man aged 55 to 70 with acute or convalescent COVID-19. CDR3 in DNA: TGCGCCAGCAGCGGAGGGACAGCGCTTAACACTGAAGCTTTCTTT. It yields the protein CASSGGTALNTEAFF. Together with reference TRBV5-1 and TRBJ1-1, the CDR3 gives the full variable domain: KAGVTQTPRYLIKTRGQQVTLSCSPISGHRSVSWYQQTPGQGLQFLFEYFSETQRNKGNFPGRFSGRQFSNSRSEMNVSTLELGDSALYLCASSGGTALNTEAFFGQGTRLTVV.